This TCR beta chain was documented in a study of blood T cell repertoires in COVID-19. On the study more broadly: Acute and convalescent COVID-19 samples came from the United States, Italy and Spain. T cells, B-cell-depleted T cells, or PBMCs supplied cDNA or gDNA.

The CDR3 extends over 16 amino acids. Per germline, CDR1 MNHEY and CDR2 SVGAGI. The V and J ends lost 4 bases and 4 bases, in that order; junction bases with no gene match: 8. Some clones are missing from TCRdb's copy, which holds only in-frame ones; the method was immunoSEQ multiplex PCR. Of approximately 160,000 clones in the sample, approximately 83% were seen once. The V gene is TRBV6-5, the J gene TRBJ2-3, with TRBD2 matching over 10 bases. This receptor was identified in a woman aged 55 to 70 with acute or convalescent COVID-19. Sample: peripheral blood. CDR3 sequence: CASSSGTSVPPDTQYF. CDR3 sequence (DNA): TGTGCCAGCAGTTCCGGGACTAGCGTGCCCCCAGATACGCAGTATTTT.